Listed here are 13 T cell receptor beta chains from one sample, sequenced in a study of shared clonotypes between healthy human individuals. Assay used: immunoSEQ multiplex PCR; TCRdb lists only in-frame clones, some missing. Of 90,000 to 130,000 clones listed, about 71% are singletons. What was sequenced was memory CD8+ T cells sorted from blood. The subset is: CD45RO+ cells pooled with CCR7-negative TemRA cells. The receptors stem from a woman in her twenties or thirties in good health.

This clone came up many times. The CDR3 loop reads CASSISLSPGEPYNEQFF. The CDR3 DNA is TGTGCCAGTAGTATTTCCTTGTCTCCGGGAGAGCCCTACAATGAGCAGTTCTTC. The V call is TRBV19, the J call TRBJ2-1; a weak D match, TRBD2 (6 bases). The CDR3 totals 18 residues. The germline V gene encodes CDR1 LNHDA and CDR2 SQIVND (reference sequence). Trimming stripped 3 bases from V and 2 bases from J, with 20 bases between.

This clone was recorded at least ten times. V is TRBV5-6 and J is TRBJ2-1, with D unresolved. There are 13 residues in the CDR3. With 10 bases removed from V and 0 bases from J, the gap between germline ends came to 11 bases. Germline CDR1 is SGHDT and CDR2 is YYEEEE. The chain's CDR3 is CASSPPSYNEQFF. In nucleotides, the CDR3 is TGTGCCTCCAGCCCTCCCTCCTACAATGAGCAGTTCTTC.

This chain connects TRBV2 to TRBJ2-7; D is unresolved. The CDR3 runs 10 residues. Trimming removed 7 bases from V and 6 bases from J, with 7 bases in between. CDR1 SNHLY and CDR2 FYNNEI come from the germline V gene. CDR3 sequence: CASIHGEQYF. DNA of the CDR3: TGTGCCAGCATTCATGGCGAGCAGTACTTC.

The CDR3 here is CASSFGQGPYEQYF. The CDR3 DNA is TGTGCCAGCAGCTTCGGACAGGGTCCCTACGAGCAGTACTTC. This chain links TRBV7-2 with TRBJ2-7, with 8 bases that match TRBD1. After removal of 3 bases from V and 2 bases from J, the junction contained 3 bases not matched to a gene. Germline values: CDR1 SGHTA, CDR2 FQGNSA. This CDR3 has 14 residues.

The chain combines TRBV2 with TRBJ2-7; 10 nucleotides line up with TRBD2. V lost 6 bases, J lost 7 bases, and 9 bases stayed unmatched. Looked up from germline, CDR1 is SNHLY and CDR2 is FYNNEI. This CDR3 has 14 amino acids. CDR3 sequence reads: CASRRDLAGVEQYF. CDR3 sequence (DNA): TGTGCCAGCAGGCGCGATCTAGCGGGAGTAGAGCAGTACTTC. Filled out from reference TRBV2 and TRBJ2-7, the complete variable domain reads EPEVTQTPSHQVTQMGQEVILRCVPISNHLYFYWYRQILGQKVEFLVSFYNNEISEKSEIFDDQFSVERPDGSNFTLKIRSTKLEDSAMYFCASRRDLAGVEQYFGPGTRLTVT.

The rearrangement uses TRBV29-1 and TRBJ2-7; no clear D gene. This CDR3 is built from 11 residues. The germline CDR1 and CDR2 sequences are SQVTM and ANQGSEA. Trimming cost V 2 bases and J 5 bases, with 7 bases left between them. CDR3 bases: TGCAGCGTTGAAACGGGCCACGAGCAGTACTTC. Residues: CSVETGHEQYF.

The V gene is TRBV9, the J gene TRBJ2-7; 10 positions match TRBD2. The V segment lost 2 bases and the J segment 0 bases; nucleotides outside the gene matches: 2. Germline CDR1 is SGDLS and CDR2 is YYNGEE. This CDR3 is built from 15 residues. CDR3 nucleotides: TGTGCCAGCAGCGTCGGACTAGCGGACTCCTACGAGCAGTACTTC. It translates to CASSVGLADSYEQYF. Combining the CDR3 with reference TRBV9 and TRBJ2-7 gives the whole variable domain DSGVTQTPKHLITATGQRVTLRCSPRSGDLSVYWYQQSLDQGLQFLIQYYNGEERAKGNILERFSAQQFPDLHSELNLSSLELGDSALYFCASSVGLADSYEQYFGPGTRLTVT.

This clone was detected ten times or more. This chain links TRBV6-5 with TRBJ1-1; D is unclear. The V gene's germline CDR1 is MNHEY and CDR2 SVGAGI. V was cut by 5 bases and J by 4 bases, with 14 bases left in between. The CDR3 consists of 14 residues. CDR3 residues: CASSEGQESTEAFF. Here the CDR3 DNA reads TGTGCCAGCAGTGAAGGTCAGGAGTCCACTGAAGCTTTCTTT.

In this sample, this clone turned up a few times. The V gene is TRBV25-1, the J gene TRBJ2-3, with D possibly matching TRBD2 (7 bases). CDR1 and CDR2 from the germline V gene are MGHDK and SYGVNS. This CDR3 is built from 16 residues. Trimming pared 4 bases from V and 4 bases from J, leaving 18 bases between. CDR3 loop: CASSGGREMDPDTQYF. The CDR3 nucleotides read TGTGCCAGCAGTGGGGGGCGGGAGATGGACCCAGATACGCAGTATTTT.

The genes are TRBV19 and TRBJ1-1, with unresolved D. The CDR3 is 15 amino acids. V dropped 3 bases and J dropped 0 bases, with 11 bases sitting between them. Per the germline V gene, CDR1 is LNHDA and CDR2 is SQIVND (reference sequence). The chain's CDR3 is CASSIRGHMNTEAFF. Written as DNA, the CDR3 is TGTGCCAGTAGTATTCGTGGGCACATGAACACTGAAGCTTTCTTT. Full variable domain (remainder filled in from reference TRBV19 and TRBJ1-1): DGGITQSPKYLFRKEGQNVTLSCEQNLNHDAMYWYRQDPGQGLRLIYYSQIVNDFQKGDIAEGYSVSREKKESFPLTVTSAQKNPTAFYLCASSIRGHMNTEAFFGQGTRLTVV.

This chain connects TRBV15 to TRBJ2-7, with D maybe TRBD2 (6 bases). The CDR3 runs to 17 residues. CDR1 LNHNV and CDR2 YYDKDF come from the germline V gene (reference sequence). Trimming removed 5 bases at V and 2 bases at J, with 22 bases between. CDR3 protein: CATSPRGTGLRTYEQYF. In DNA form, the CDR3 reads TGTGCCACCAGCCCCCGCGGGACGGGACTTCGAACCTACGAGCAGTACTTC.

The CDR3 DNA reads as TGTGCCAGCAGTTACTCGAGCCTAGCGGGAGGCTACGAGCAGTACTTC. Residues: CASSYSSLAGGYEQYF. This chain connects TRBV6-5 to TRBJ2-7; 11 bases are a match to TRBD2. CDR1 is MNHEY, CDR2 SVGAGI, per germline. The CDR3 totals 16 residues. V dropped 0 bases and J dropped 3; count of bases not matched to a gene: 4.

The J gene is TRBJ2-7, the V gene TRBV6-5; D is ambiguous. This CDR3 region has 14 residues. Trimming shortened V by 5 bases and J by 0 bases, and 11 bases separated the two germline ends. Germline V lookup: CDR1 MNHEY, CDR2 SVGAGI. The CDR3 protein is CASSPLGPSYEQYF. For the CDR3, the DNA is TGTGCCAGCAGTCCTCTAGGTCCCTCCTACGAGCAGTACTTC.